This note documents a single T cell receptor (beta chain) sequence. The data derive from a study of cytomegalovirus exposure and HLA in healthy donors. J lost 0 bases, V lost 2 bases, and 4 bases had no gene match. CDR3 length: 15 amino acids. From germline, CDR1 is GTSNPN and CDR2 SVGIG (reference sequence). A multiplex PCR was run with 60 Vbeta primers and 13 Jbeta primers. Libraries were prepared by immunoSEQ multiplex PCR; TCRdb keeps only in-frame clonotypes and omits some of them. Here the sample spans 85,000 to 130,000 clones, around 71% being singletons. This chain uses TRBV30 with TRBJ1-1; 9 nucleotides agree with TRBD1. Material: PBMCs. The sequence came from a boy aged 5-17 years in good health and CMV-seronegative. CDR3 residues: CAWSYRGLMNTEAFF. CDR3 DNA sequence: TGTGCCTGGAGTTACAGGGGGCTTATGAACACTGAAGCTTTCTTT.